One and the same sample provided the 25 T cell receptor beta chains below, sequenced in a study of CD8+ T cells in alopecia areata. Extracted from the samples, RNA was reverse transcribed into cDNA to serve as the sequencing template. Clones were read by immunoSEQ multiplex PCR, and TCRdb kept only the in-frame ones, dropping some. Counted here are 200,000 or so clones, nearly 60% occurring once; the ten biggest clones make up about 5.1%. The treatment denotes: oral pan-JAK inhibitor, 5-10 mg twice daily. The sample here was CD4+ T cells sorted from blood, taken at week 24, from a patient treated with tofacitinib. The receptors here all came from a human donor with alopecia areata.

This clone was observed a few times. The chain uses TRBV7-2 and TRBJ2-7, with TRBD2 identical over 9 bases. Germline CDR1 reads SGHTA; CDR2 reads FQGNSA. The V segment lost 3 bases and the J segment 3 bases; nucleotides outside the gene matches: 9. The CDR3 has 16 amino acids. The CDR3 sequence: CASSFRGGALFYEQYF. The CDR3 DNA reads TGTGCCAGCAGCTTCCGCGGGGGGGCCTTATTCTACGAGCAGTACTTC.

V usage is TRBV30 and J usage is TRBJ1-3; the D is unclear. The V and J ends lost 7 bases and 4 bases respectively, with 11 bases between them. The V gene's germline CDR1 is GTSNPN and CDR2 SVGIG (reference sequence). CDR3 length: 12 amino acids. The CDR3 coding sequence is TGTGCCTTACACTGGGAGGGAAACACCATATATTTT. Its protein product is CALHWEGNTIYF.

This clone was counted only a few times. The genes are TRBV2 and TRBJ2-2; 9 bases align to TRBD1. The CDR3 is 15 residues long. CDR1 and CDR2 (germline): SNHLY, FYNNEI. The V and J ends lost 6 bases and 1 base, in that order; junction bases with no gene match: 3. CDR3 sequence (DNA): TGTGCCAGCAGCAGACAGGGGGTGAACACCGGGGAGCTGTTTTTT. Protein product: CASSRQGVNTGELFF. The variable domain in full, with the rest retrieved from reference TRBV2 and TRBJ2-2, is EPEVTQTPSHQVTQMGQEVILRCVPISNHLYFYWYRQILGQKVEFLVSFYNNEISEKSEIFDDQFSVERPDGSNFTLKIRSTKLEDSAMYFCASSRQGVNTGELFFGEGSRLTVL.

This rearrangement joins TRBV28 to TRBJ2-7; the match to TRBD2 covers 10 bases. Losses at the gene ends were 6 bases for V and 3 bases for J; bases not matched to a gene: 5. The CDR3 has 14 residues. CDR1 is MDHEN and CDR2 is SYDVKM in the germline V gene. The CDR3 DNA reads TGTGCCAGCAGGATTAGCGGGAGGAGCTACGAGCAGTACTTC. It yields the protein CASRISGRSYEQYF.

V is TRBV23-1 and J is TRBJ1-5; the D gene is possibly TRBD1 (5 bases). TRBV23-1 is treated as an ORF (open reading frame) with a function not yet certain. This CDR3 comprises 15 residues. V lost 0 bases and J 4 bases, leaving 10 bases between the germline ends. This CDR3 reads CASSQSCGGNQPQHF. The CDR3 nucleotides read TGCGCCAGCAGTCAATCCTGTGGGGGGAATCAGCCCCAGCATTTT.

This clone was seen once. J is TRBJ2-7 and V is TRBV7-2; no clear D. The germline V gene encodes CDR1 SGHTA and CDR2 FQGNSA. The V end was cut by 3 bases, the J end by 0 bases, with 3 bases between. The CDR3 consists of 12 residues. The CDR3 nucleotides read TGTGCCAGCAGCTTCGACTCCTACGAGCAGTACTTC. Amino acids: CASSFDSYEQYF. The whole variable domain, filled in from reference TRBV7-2 and TRBJ2-7, reads GAGVSQSPSNKVTEKGKDVELRCDPISGHTALYWYRQSLGQGLEFLIYFQGNSAPDKSGLPSDRFSAERTGGSVSTLTIQRTQQEDSAVYLCASSFDSYEQYFGPGTRLTVT.

The CDR3 DNA reads TGCGCCAGCAGCCAAGAACACACCTACACAGATACGCAGTATTTT. Amino acid sequence: CASSQEHTYTDTQYF. V usage is TRBV4-3 and J usage is TRBJ2-3; D unclear. Trimming took off 0 bases at V and 2 bases at J, with 9 bases between the two ends. The CDR3 has 15 amino acids. Germline lookup yields CDR1 LGHNA and CDR2 YSLEER.

The chain couples TRBV30 to TRBJ1-1; D call uncertain. The germline V gene encodes CDR1 GTSNPN and CDR2 SVGIG (reference sequence). There are 11 residues in the CDR3. The CDR3 region is CACRPLTEAFF. CDR3 nucleotide sequence: TGTGCATGCCGGCCACTCACTGAAGCTTTCTTT.

CDR3 sequence reads: CSVQTARGYGGPNEQFF. The DNA of the CDR3 is TGCAGCGTCCAGACCGCCCGGGGGTATGGGGGCCCAAATGAGCAGTTCTTC. The V and J genes are TRBV29-1 and TRBJ2-1; either TRBD1 or TRBD2 may supply D (6 bases each). With 6 bases removed from V and 7 bases from J, the gap between germline ends came to 28 bases. The CDR3 is 17 residues long. Germline V gene lookup returns CDR1 SQVTM and CDR2 ANQGSEA.

The chain employs TRBV2 and TRBJ2-7; 9 bases agree with TRBD1. CDR3 length: 14 residues. V lost 7 bases and J lost 2; bases outside the gene matches: 6. From germline, CDR1 is SNHLY and CDR2 FYNNEI. Here the CDR3 reads CASTGQGLTYEQYF. CDR3 nucleotide sequence: TGTGCCAGCACGGGACAGGGACTTACCTACGAGCAGTACTTC.

The V and J genes are TRBV7-9 and TRBJ1-2, with D possibly being TRBD1 (6 bases). Trimming took off 5 bases at V and 1 base at J, with 20 bases between the two ends. The CDR3 totals 17 residues. In germline, CDR1 is SEHNR, CDR2 FQNEAQ (reference sequence). CDR3 loop: CASSPNEPGHNNYGYTF. CDR3 in DNA: TGTGCCAGCAGCCCCAACGAGCCGGGACACAATAACTATGGCTACACCTTC.

This clone occurred a few times. The chain links TRBV27 to TRBJ2-5; 9 bases line up with TRBD1. J lost 4 bases, V lost 2 bases, and 5 bases had no gene match. Germline CDR1 and CDR2: MNHEY and SMNVEV (reference sequence). The CDR3 is 15 residues long. Here the CDR3 reads CASSLRDRARETQYF. Written as DNA, the CDR3 is TGTGCCAGCAGTTTACGGGACAGGGCTCGAGAGACCCAGTACTTC.

The chain employs TRBV13 and TRBJ2-5; unclear D gene. The CDR3 contains 14 residues. CDR1 is PRHDT and CDR2 is FYEKMQ in the germline V gene (reference sequence). V was cut by 2 bases and J by 5 bases, with 12 bases left in between. In DNA form, the CDR3 reads TGTGCCAGCAGCTTAAATCTGGGTGAGGAGACCCAGTACTTC. Residues: CASSLNLGEETQYF.

This rearrangement joins TRBV29-1 to TRBJ2-3; the match to TRBD2 covers 8 bases. Germline CDR1 SQVTM, CDR2 ANQGSEA. The CDR3 runs 17 residues. With 0 bases clipped from V and 5 bases from J, the junction kept 13 bases outside the gene matches. CDR3 residues: CSVEDRIGGRTLDTQYF. As DNA, the CDR3 is TGCAGCGTTGAAGATCGCATCGGCGGGAGGACTCTAGATACGCAGTATTTT.

This chain connects TRBV30 to TRBJ2-1; 8 bases align to TRBD2. J lost 8 bases, V lost 3 bases, and 6 bases had no gene match. Germline V gives CDR1 GTSNPN, CDR2 SVGIG (reference sequence). This CDR3 has 13 residues. CDR3 residues: CAWSRGGTDEQFF. CDR3 DNA: TGTGCCTGGAGCCGGGGGGGAACGGATGAGCAGTTCTTC.

The genes are TRBV5-1 and TRBJ2-7; D may match TRBD1 or TRBD2 (5 bases each). Germline V lookup: CDR1 SGHRS, CDR2 YFSETQ. V lost 3 bases and J lost 3, with 10 bases in between. This CDR3 region has 13 residues. In DNA, the CDR3 is TGCGCCAGCAGCTGGGGGACCAACTACGAGCAGTACTTC. This sequence encodes CASSWGTNYEQYF.

This clone was seen a handful of times. V gene TRBV4-1 combines with J gene TRBJ1-4, with 9 positions matching TRBD1. The V segment lost 0 bases and the J segment 5 bases; nucleotides outside the gene matches: 1. The CDR3 is 15 residues long. The germline V gene encodes CDR1 MGHRA and CDR2 YSYEKL. In DNA form, the CDR3 reads TGCGCCAGCAGCCAAGATGGGACAGGGAATGAAAAACTGTTTTTT. Protein product: CASSQDGTGNEKLFF.

The rearrangement joins TRBV5-4 to TRBJ2-5; D is perhaps TRBD2 (6 bases). V dropped 6 bases and J dropped 5 bases, with 23 bases sitting between them. CDR1 SGHNT and CDR2 YYREEE come from the germline V gene (reference sequence). The CDR3 contains 16 residues. CDR3 sequence (DNA): TGTGCCAGCACCCTTGGGTCGGGGGAAGGGAGGGAGACCCAGTACTTC. Its protein is CASTLGSGEGRETQYF.

V is TRBV7-2 and J is TRBJ2-7, with D perhaps TRBD1 (5 bases). Per the germline V gene, CDR1 is SGHTA and CDR2 is FQGNSA. With 4 bases removed from V and 6 bases from J, the gap between germline ends came to 10 bases. The CDR3 runs to 12 residues. CDR3 nucleotide sequence: TGTGCCAGCAGCTCAGGGCTCCTCGAGCAGTACTTC. The encoded protein is CASSSGLLEQYF.

J is TRBJ1-1 and V is TRBV7-2; D ambiguous. The V gene's germline CDR1 is SGHTA and CDR2 FQGNSA. V lost 1 base and J lost 5, with 5 bases in between. The CDR3 is made up of 12 amino acids. The CDR3 is CASSLGRTEAFF. The DNA of the CDR3 is TGTGCCAGCAGCTTAGGGAGGACTGAAGCTTTCTTT.

J is TRBJ1-2 and V is TRBV5-4; tentative D call: TRBD1 (5 bases). The V end lost 0 bases, the J end lost 1 base, and 13 bases lay between the germline ends. Germline loops: CDR1 SGHNT, CDR2 YYREEE (reference sequence). The CDR3 runs 16 residues. The CDR3 DNA follows: TGTGCCAGCAGCTTGGCCCAGGGTCACTTTAACTATGGCTACACCTTC. Protein: CASSLAQGHFNYGYTF.

This chain connects TRBV14 to TRBJ1-1, with D possibly being TRBD1 (5 bases). V lost 2 bases, J lost 0 bases, and 10 bases lay in between. The CDR3 length is 15 residues. The germline V gene encodes CDR1 SGHDN and CDR2 FVKESK. The CDR3 region has the DNA TGTGCCAGCAGCCAACAGGGATTCATGAACACTGAAGCTTTCTTT. Its protein product is CASSQQGFMNTEAFF.

This chain links TRBV25-1 with TRBJ1-2; 7 positions match TRBD1. V lost 3 bases to trimming and J lost 3 bases; unmatched junction nucleotides: 7. Germline assignment: CDR1 MGHDK and CDR2 SYGVNS. This CDR3 spans 15 amino acids. The CDR3 DNA reads TGTGCCAGCAGTGAGAGCCCGGGACAGTACTATGGCTACACCTTC. It translates to CASSESPGQYYGYTF.

J is TRBJ1-2 and V is TRBV7-7; D remains unclear. This CDR3 region has 13 residues. Germline lookup yields CDR1 SSHAT and CDR2 FNYEAQ (reference sequence). Deletions cut 1 base from V and 6 bases from J, with 9 bases between. CDR3 coding DNA: TGTGCCAGCAGCTTAGGCCCCGGCGATGGCTACACCTTC. This encodes CASSLGPGDGYTF.

This clone was counted between two and nine times. The rearrangement uses TRBV5-4 and TRBJ2-3, with a possible D match to TRBD1 (6 bases). V lost 4 bases to trimming and J lost 1 base, with 16 bases between them. In germline, CDR1 is SGHNT, CDR2 YYREEE (reference sequence). The CDR3 runs to 16 residues. The CDR3 is CASSPARDIGTDTQYF. In DNA, the CDR3 is TGTGCCAGCAGCCCGGCCCGGGACATCGGCACAGATACGCAGTATTTT.